This T cell receptor (beta chain) emerged from a study of cytomegalovirus exposure and HLA in healthy donors. As for the study in general: Unique TCR beta sequences numbering approximately 120 million came from about 179 million T cells in an earlier analysis. Study conclusions and caveats: Cytomegalovirus status was reportedly diagnosed by the classifier with high specificity and sensitivity. Later on, an analysis showed TCR association rates differing by HLA locus, with DRB1 the most and HLA-C the fewest. The study carried out a later analysis of TCR beta sequences. It associated 15,000 to 20,000 of them with specific HLA alleles at a false discovery rate of 0.05.

Germline assignment: CDR1 MNHNY and CDR2 SVGAGI (reference sequence). Trimming took off 2 bases at V and 6 bases at J, with 13 bases between the two ends. The CDR3 is made up of 14 amino acids. Details on this clone: Antigen: not known.

PCR primers comprised 60 Vbeta and 13 Jbeta primers. Assay used: immunoSEQ multiplex PCR; TCRdb lists only in-frame clones, some missing. The sample yields about 180,000 clones, 65% to 85% seen once. The source is a boy between 2 and 10 years old in good health and CMV-seronegative. The sequencing sample was made of PBMCs. V is TRBV6-6 and J is TRBJ1-1; D remains unclear. The CDR3 is CASSYADGVPEAFF. The CDR3 region has the DNA TGTGCCAGCAGTTACGCAGACGGGGTACCTGAAGCTTTCTTT.